This T cell receptor beta chain was recorded in a study of blood T cells in healthy people across ages (dated by TCRdb to 2013 to 2016). In terms of the full investigation: In model experiments, template switching captured about one uniquely barcoded TCR beta cDNA molecule for every two T cells. Four age groups were formed from the donors: young (average 16 years), middle-aged (just under 40), aged (62) and long-lived (about 80). Using the same blood draw, the study looked at two additional independent replicas of 1 million unique cDNA reads for two donors, one aged 18 to 30 and the other aged 80 or older. The study measured age-related changes in TCR beta repertoire diversity using deep sequencing normalized with unique cDNA molecular identifiers. To avoid experimental bias, donors of different ages were randomly spread across the sequencing lanes.

Libraries were constructed by 5' RACE. The run used an Illumina HiSeq 2500. The second PCR ran for roughly 6 to 11 cycles and used a J-beta primer mix along with a sample-barcoded 5' primer. A unique molecular identifier was introduced onto each TCR beta cDNA molecule by a template-switch 5' adaptor carrying 12 random nucleotides. Each sample yielded at least 2.5 million CDR3-containing paired-end reads. All of the RNA was converted into first-strand cDNA using the Mint cDNA synthesis kit, with a TRBC-specific oligonucleotide serving as the primer. Following uracil-DNA glycosylase treatment, a first 18-cycle PCR with universal primers M1SS and BC2_uni_R was performed on all cDNA. Concerning the study's data processing: Each sample was normalized by randomly selecting 1 million high-quality reads, each carrying a distinct molecular identifier. Instead of being binned into consensus sequences, reads with shared molecular identifiers were discarded. CDR3 identification, clonotype clustering and error correction used MiTCR with a Q25 quality threshold and the strictest error-elimination algorithm. A nonparametric unseen species model with Euler transformation was used to estimate lower-bound total TCR beta diversity. The raw public data were reprocessed by TCRdb itself: fastp quality trimming at Q25, MiXCR clonotype calling, in-frame beta chains only. Each record represents a unique CDR3 protein, reported with the most common genes and DNA among its rows. V and J calls and clone size were set by TCRdb, not the authors. The sample table shows roughly 930,000 distinct CDR3 sequences, and roughly 50% are seen once. Jointly, the top ten make up around 15% of the sample.

Via the germline V gene (reference sequence), CDR1 is DFQATT and CDR2 SNEGSKA. V is cut back by 0 bases and J by 5 bases, with 7 bases in the junction unmatched. Counted from cysteine to phenylalanine, this CDR3 has 16 amino acids. Just CDR3 DNA is preserved here, 48 bases in frame from base 1. Beyond this particular receptor, the publication reports: Compared with the aged group, the long-lived group had more naive CD4+ T cells, fewer expanded clones and increased TCR diversity, a pattern suggesting age selection. Donor CMV infection status was unknown, potentially confounding age-related changes in expanded clonotypes. Observed TCR beta diversity per million T cells fell roughly linearly with age, and a significant reduction was already apparent by age around 40. Total diversity estimates from one million sequenced T cells were considered lower bounds and underestimates. Bulk unsorted PBMC profiling prevented conclusive comparison of naive and antigen-experienced compartments. There was a strong correlation between observed TCR beta diversity and the percentage of naive T cells measured by flow cytometry.

Concerning this clonotype itself: What this receptor recognizes is not known. Qualities for individual bases were not recorded, and no much larger clone is one base off.

Systemically healthy Caucasian individuals from Russia, 35 to 50 in total and aged roughly 6 to 100 years, were included as donors. About 9.1 milliliters of peripheral blood were collected from each donor into EDTA-treated Vacutainer tubes. Ficoll-Paque density-gradient centrifugation was used to isolate PBMCs, with at least 6 million obtained per sample. Total RNA, at least 6 micrograms per sample, was extracted from PBMCs with Trizol reagent. Naive CD45RAhigh/CD27high T cell percentages were measured by flow cytometry on a PBMC aliquot from every donor. This TCR was sampled from a young man in good health. The chain links TRBV20-1 with TRBJ1-6; 7 central bases correspond to TRBD1. The sequenced sample was blood. The DNA sequence is given as TGCAGTGCTAGAGATCCCGGACAGGCAGATAATTCACCCCTCCACTTT. Translation gives CSARDPGQADNSPLHF.